Shown below are 23 T cell receptor beta chains from a single sample sequenced in a study of T cell changes during pregnancy in multiple sclerosis. Sequenced by immunoSEQ multiplex PCR; TCRdb stores in-frame clones only, minus some. The profile covers roughly 89,000 clones, with around 94% appearing a single time and roughly 1.7% taken by the ten largest. The source material was peripheral blood, sampled after pregnancy. The receptor set was obtained from a female donor in good health, enrolled as a control in a pregnancy study.

The chain carries TRBV7-2 and TRBJ1-1; D is ambiguous. Trimming removed 3 bases at V and 1 base at J, with 12 bases between. This CDR3 comprises 15 residues. The germline V gene encodes CDR1 SGHTA and CDR2 FQGNSA. CDR3 sequence reads: CASSFDPVTNTEAFF. CDR3 bases: TGTGCCAGCAGCTTTGATCCGGTAACGAACACTGAAGCTTTCTTT.

The chain couples TRBV28 to TRBJ2-6, with D uncertain. The germline gives CDR1 MDHEN, CDR2 SYDVKM. The CDR3 runs to 12 residues. The V end was cut by 6 bases, the J end by 12 bases, with 12 bases between. The CDR3 DNA follows: TGTGCCAGCAGACTGAGAACCGGCGTCCTGACTTTC. It specifies CASRLRTGVLTF. The whole variable domain, remainder taken from reference TRBV28 and TRBJ2-6, is DVKVTQSSRYLVKRTGEKVFLECVQDMDHENMFWYRQDPGLGLRLIYFSYDVKMKEKGDIPEGYSVSREKKERFSLILESASTNQTSMYLCASRLRTGVLTFGAGSRLTVL.

The chain links TRBV6-1 to TRBJ2-1; 10 nucleotides line up with TRBD2. J lost 7 bases, V lost 1 base, and 4 bases had no gene match. The CDR3 has 15 residues. Germline CDR1 is MNHNS and CDR2 is SASEGT. The CDR3 spells CASSEGSGRRNEQFF. The DNA for the CDR3 is TGTGCCAGCAGTGAAGGTAGCGGGAGGAGAAATGAGCAGTTCTTC.

In DNA, the CDR3 is TGTGCCAGCAGTTACGAGGGCGGGGGAGGAGGCTACACCTTC. Amino acids: CASSYEGGGGGYTF. This sequence joins TRBV6-5 and TRBJ1-2, with a tentative D call TRBD1 (5 bases). The CDR3 sequence is 14 residues long. CDR1 is MNHEY, CDR2 SVGAGI, per germline. Trimming cost V 2 bases and J 8 bases, with 15 bases left between them.

V usage is TRBV19 and J usage is TRBJ2-1, with 9 bases lining up with TRBD2. The CDR3 runs 15 residues. V dropped 5 bases and J dropped 2; count of bases not matched to a gene: 4. CDR1 and CDR2 (germline): LNHDA, SQIVND (reference sequence). The CDR3 spells CASSPTSGPYNEQFF. CDR3 DNA sequence: TGTGCCAGTAGTCCGACTAGCGGCCCCTACAATGAGCAGTTCTTC.

This rearrangement joins TRBV5-4 to TRBJ1-1; D may be TRBD1 (5 bases). V lost 4 bases and J 0 bases, leaving 13 bases between the germline ends. Per the germline V gene, CDR1 is SGHNT and CDR2 is YYREEE (reference sequence). This CDR3 contains 15 residues. For the CDR3, the DNA is TGTGCCAGCAGCCCCGGGGGGGATATGAACACTGAAGCTTTCTTT. Its protein is CASSPGGDMNTEAFF.

The chain combines TRBV14 with TRBJ2-3, with a weak D call TRBD2 (5 bases). The CDR3 runs 17 residues. Trimming removed 1 base from V and 2 bases from J, with 16 bases in between. Germline V gene lookup returns CDR1 SGHDN and CDR2 FVKESK. CDR3 nucleotides: TGTGCCAGCAGCCAAGGGTTTGTGCGGGCTATCACAGATACGCAGTATTTT. Protein sequence: CASSQGFVRAITDTQYF.

The CDR3 bases are TGCGCCAGCAGCTCCGGACAGGGCGAGCAGTACTTC. It is translated as CASSSGQGEQYF. The chain links TRBV5-1 to TRBJ2-7; 8 bases are a match to TRBD1. The CDR3 is 12 amino acids. Looked up from germline, CDR1 is SGHRS and CDR2 is YFSETQ. Trimming removed 3 bases from V and 6 bases from J; junction bases left unmatched: 2.

V usage is TRBV7-9 and J usage is TRBJ1-1, with 7 bases fitting TRBD1. V lost 8 bases and J lost 0; bases outside the gene matches: 9. The CDR3 loop spans 15 amino acids. CDR1 and CDR2 from the germline V gene are SEHNR and FQNEAQ (reference sequence). The CDR3 sequence: CASGGLTGLNTEAFF. CDR3 DNA sequence: TGTGCCAGCGGGGGTCTGACAGGGTTGAACACTGAAGCTTTCTTT.

The rearrangement joins TRBV19 to TRBJ2-3; tentatively, D is TRBD2 (6 bases). Germline assignment: CDR1 LNHDA and CDR2 SQIVND (reference sequence). The CDR3 sequence is 13 residues long. The V gene lost 3 bases and the J gene lost 6 bases, with 10 bases spanning the gap. The CDR3 coding sequence is TGTGCCAGTAGTATCCGCCGGGGGGATACGCAGTATTTT. Translating it yields CASSIRRGDTQYF.

The V call is TRBV28, the J call TRBJ1-1; D is ambiguous. CDR1 MDHEN and CDR2 SYDVKM come from the germline V gene. The V and J ends lost 5 bases and 8 bases respectively, with 15 bases between them. This CDR3 comprises 13 residues. The CDR3 DNA sequence: TGTGCCAGCAGTGCCTGGGAGACTATAGAAGCTTTCTTT. Translating it yields CASSAWETIEAFF. Using reference TRBV28 and TRBJ1-1 for the parts outside the CDR3, the full variable domain is DVKVTQSSRYLVKRTGEKVFLECVQDMDHENMFWYRQDPGLGLRLIYFSYDVKMKEKGDIPEGYSVSREKKERFSLILESASTNQTSMYLCASSAWETIEAFFGQGTRLTVV.

The V call is TRBV28, the J call TRBJ2-7; D might be TRBD1 (6 bases). Trimming pared 6 bases from V and 2 bases from J, leaving 26 bases between. Per germline, CDR1 MDHEN and CDR2 SYDVKM. CDR3 length: 18 residues. The CDR3 sequence: CASSSISAYRAETYEQYF. In DNA, the CDR3 is TGTGCCAGCAGCTCCATCTCAGCGTACAGGGCAGAGACCTACGAGCAGTACTTC. Complete variable domain (other parts from reference TRBV28 and TRBJ2-7): DVKVTQSSRYLVKRTGEKVFLECVQDMDHENMFWYRQDPGLGLRLIYFSYDVKMKEKGDIPEGYSVSREKKERFSLILESASTNQTSMYLCASSSISAYRAETYEQYFGPGTRLTVT.

This chain joins TRBV5-1 and TRBJ2-5; D ambiguous. This CDR3 has 12 residues. With 4 bases removed from V and 1 base from J, the gap between germline ends came to 5 bases. Germline CDR1 is SGHRS and CDR2 is YFSETQ. The CDR3 sequence: CASSDSQETQYF. CDR3 in DNA: TGCGCCAGCAGCGACTCCCAAGAGACCCAGTACTTC.

The J gene is TRBJ1-4, the V gene TRBV5-8, with D possibly being TRBD1 (6 bases). CDR1 is SGHTS and CDR2 is YDEGEE in the germline V gene. V was shortened by 4 bases and J by 5 bases, with 12 bases between the two germline ends. This CDR3 comprises 14 residues. CDR3 amino acids: CASSRQAPNEKLFF. The CDR3 nucleotides read TGTGCCAGCAGCCGACAGGCCCCAAATGAAAAACTGTTTTTT.

V usage is TRBV4-1 and J usage is TRBJ2-2; 10 bases are shared with TRBD1. The junction had 4 bases not matched to a gene; V was cut back by 3 bases and J by 6 bases. Germline V lookup: CDR1 MGHRA, CDR2 YSYEKL. The CDR3 covers 15 residues. The DNA of the CDR3 is TGCGCCAGCAGCCAGACAGGGGGCCCATCCGGGGAGCTGTTTTTT. This translates into CASSQTGGPSGELFF.

This clone was counted a single time. V and J are TRBV23-1 and TRBJ2-1; perhaps TRBD1 as D (5 bases). TRBV23-1 is an ORF; its function is uncertain. The ends were cut back, 11 bases at V and 2 bases at J, with 19 bases in the middle. CDR3 length: 15 amino acids. CDR3 in DNA: TGCGCCCACGCAGGGAAGGGCCCGACCTACAATGAGCAGTTCTTC. It yields the protein CAHAGKGPTYNEQFF.

DNA of the CDR3: TGTGCCAGCAGCTCCCAGGGTTTTGTGAGCTCCTACGAGCAGTACTTC. It is translated as CASSSQGFVSSYEQYF. The chain links TRBV7-9 to TRBJ2-7; maybe TRBD1 (5 bases). Per the germline V gene, CDR1 is SEHNR and CDR2 is FQNEAQ (reference sequence). V lost 4 bases and J 0 bases, leaving 16 bases between the germline ends. This CDR3 has 16 residues.

The V call is TRBV4-1, the J call TRBJ2-1, with TRBD2 matching 10 bases. The CDR3 is 15 residues long. J gave up 7 bases and V 2 bases, and 5 bases lay outside the gene matches. The V gene's germline CDR1 is MGHRA and CDR2 YSYEKL. The CDR3 reads CASSQLSGGGNEQFF. DNA for the CDR3: TGCGCCAGCAGCCAACTCAGCGGGGGGGGGAATGAGCAGTTCTTC.

The V gene is TRBV2, the J gene TRBJ1-2; D is uncertain. Trimming cost V 3 bases and J 2 bases, with 22 bases left between them. The CDR3 consists of 18 residues. Germline V lookup: CDR1 SNHLY, CDR2 FYNNEI. The CDR3: CASSEPLTVLRQNYGYTF. CDR3 bases: TGTGCCAGCAGTGAGCCGCTAACGGTCCTCAGGCAGAACTATGGCTACACCTTC. The complete variable domain, with remaining parts taken from reference TRBV2 and TRBJ1-2, reads EPEVTQTPSHQVTQMGQEVILRCVPISNHLYFYWYRQILGQKVEFLVSFYNNEISEKSEIFDDQFSVERPDGSNFTLKIRSTKLEDSAMYFCASSEPLTVLRQNYGYTFGSGTRLTVV.

The count of this clone is one. The chain carries TRBV6-5 and TRBJ2-2, with D unresolved. V dropped 6 bases and J dropped 2 bases, with 10 bases sitting between them. Germline V gene lookup returns CDR1 MNHEY and CDR2 SVGAGI. The CDR3 length is 14 residues. CDR3 sequence reads: CASRKTHNTGELFF. The CDR3 nucleotides read TGTGCCAGCAGGAAGACACACAACACCGGGGAGCTGTTTTTT.

This clone came up once. V gene TRBV5-1 combines with J gene TRBJ2-5; a possible D gene is TRBD2 (5 bases). Trimming cost V 0 bases and J 3 bases, with 18 bases left between them. Germline loops: CDR1 SGHRS, CDR2 YFSETQ. There are 17 residues in the CDR3. This CDR3 is CASSLGAGSRGKETQYF. The CDR3 nucleotides are TGCGCCAGCAGCTTGGGGGCAGGAAGTCGGGGTAAAGAGACCCAGTACTTC.

V usage is TRBV5-1 and J usage is TRBJ2-1; TRBD2 matches 7 bases. CDR1 SGHRS and CDR2 YFSETQ come from the germline V gene. The CDR3 runs 15 residues. V lost 4 bases to trimming and J lost 2 bases; unmatched junction nucleotides: 6. The CDR3 spells CASSPGRQPYNEQFF. The CDR3 region has the DNA TGCGCCAGCAGCCCCGGGAGGCAGCCCTACAATGAGCAGTTCTTC.

This sequence joins TRBV4-2 and TRBJ2-7; TRBD2 matches 10 bases. After removal of 0 bases from V and 0 bases from J, the junction contained 2 bases not matched to a gene. The CDR3 is 16 amino acids. Germline V CDR1 and CDR2: LGHNA, YNFKEQ. CDR3 protein: CASSQDSSGSSYEQYF. The CDR3 bases are TGTGCCAGCAGCCAAGATTCTAGCGGGAGCTCCTACGAGCAGTACTTC.